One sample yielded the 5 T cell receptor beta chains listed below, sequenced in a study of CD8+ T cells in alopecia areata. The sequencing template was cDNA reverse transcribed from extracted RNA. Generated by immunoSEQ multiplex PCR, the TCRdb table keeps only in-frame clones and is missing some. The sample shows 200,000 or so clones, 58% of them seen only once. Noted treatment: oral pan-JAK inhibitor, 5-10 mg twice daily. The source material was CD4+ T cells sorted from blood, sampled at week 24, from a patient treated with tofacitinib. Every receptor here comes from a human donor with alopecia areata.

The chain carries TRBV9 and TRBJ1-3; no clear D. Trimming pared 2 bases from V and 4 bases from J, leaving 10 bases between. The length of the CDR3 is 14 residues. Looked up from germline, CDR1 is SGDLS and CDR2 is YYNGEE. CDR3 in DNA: TGTGCCAGCAGCGTGAGTGGGGAAGGAAACACCATATATTTT. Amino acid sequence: CASSVSGEGNTIYF.

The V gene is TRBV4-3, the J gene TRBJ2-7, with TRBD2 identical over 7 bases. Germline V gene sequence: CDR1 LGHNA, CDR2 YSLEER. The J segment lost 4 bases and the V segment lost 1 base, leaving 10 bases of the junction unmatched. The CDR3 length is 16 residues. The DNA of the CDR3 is TGCGCCAGCAGCCAAGGTGGTGGTAGCGGGCTGTACGAGCAGTACTTC. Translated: CASSQGGGSGLYEQYF.

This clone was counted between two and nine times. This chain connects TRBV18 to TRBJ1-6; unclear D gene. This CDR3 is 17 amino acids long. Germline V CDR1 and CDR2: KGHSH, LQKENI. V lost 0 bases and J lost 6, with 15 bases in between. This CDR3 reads CASSPPGLRGSNSPLHF. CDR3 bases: TGTGCCAGCTCACCACCAGGGTTGCGGGGAAGTAATTCACCCCTCCACTTT.

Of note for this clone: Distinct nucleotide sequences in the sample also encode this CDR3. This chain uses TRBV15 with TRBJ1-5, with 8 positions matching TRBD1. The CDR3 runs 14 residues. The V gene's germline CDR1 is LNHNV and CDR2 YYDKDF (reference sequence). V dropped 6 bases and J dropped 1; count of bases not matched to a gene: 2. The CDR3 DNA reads TGTGCCACCAGTCGACAGGGGAGCAATCAGCCCCAGCATTTT. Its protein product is CATSRQGSNQPQHF.

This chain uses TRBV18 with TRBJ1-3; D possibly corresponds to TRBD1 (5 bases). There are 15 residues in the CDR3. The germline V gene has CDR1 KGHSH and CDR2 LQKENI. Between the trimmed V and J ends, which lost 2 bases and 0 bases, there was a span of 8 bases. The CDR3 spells CASSPGGDSGNTIYF. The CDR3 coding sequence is TGTGCCAGCTCACCAGGGGGGGACTCTGGAAACACCATATATTTT.